One and the same sample provided the 27 T cell receptor beta chains below, sequenced in a study of T cells expressing NK-cell markers. Reprocessing the 5' RACE reads, TCRdb reports a single entry for every CDR3 protein and omits DNA. This sample's table reports around 260,000 distinct CDR3 sequences. Sequenced input: blood T cells: a sorted CD56 or NKG2C T cell subset, CD4+ or CD8+ T cells, or bulk PBMC T cells (not recorded which). The receptors come from a woman aged 18-70 years in good health.

The gene calls are TRBV7-3 and TRBJ2-5. Looked up from germline, CDR1 is SGHTA and CDR2 is FQGTGA. The CDR3 consists of 14 residues. The CDR3 sequence: CASSFLGGKETQYF.

This chain joins TRBV7-9 and TRBJ2-7; without DNA, the TCRdb call of TRBD2 cannot be checked. The CDR3 has 14 amino acids. Germline lookup yields CDR1 SEHNR and CDR2 FQNEAQ (reference sequence). The CDR3 loop is CASSGTSPQYEQYF.

The chain links TRBV7-2 to TRBJ1-4; with no DNA, the TCRdb D assignment of TRBD1 cannot be verified. CDR3 length equals 15 residues. In germline, CDR1 is SGHTA, CDR2 FQGNSA. The CDR3 here is CASSLRTGTNEKLFF.

This sequence joins TRBV12-3 or TRBV12-4 and TRBJ1-4; as DNA is missing, the TRBD1 call by TCRdb cannot be tested. This CDR3 has 12 residues. The CDR3 loop is CASSSTGEKLFF.

This sequence joins TRBV12-3 or TRBV12-4 and TRBJ1-5. The length of the CDR3 is 15 residues. The CDR3 region is CASSGNRSSNQPQHF.

The V and J genes are TRBV6-2 or TRBV6-3 and TRBJ2-1. Germline CDR1 MNHEY, CDR2 SVGEGT. The length of the CDR3 is 15 residues. CDR3 sequence: CASSYPGDDRNEQFF.

This chain connects TRBV23-1 to TRBJ1-5; TCRdb lists TRBD1, though no DNA is available to test this call. TRBV23-1 is placed among ORFs of uncertain function. This CDR3 spans 18 amino acids. The CDR3 is CASSHRLWGRKSNQPQHF.

The chain employs TRBV18 and TRBJ2-2; the TRBD1 assignment by TCRdb is unverifiable without DNA. Germline-derived CDR1 and CDR2 are KGHSH and LQKENI. The CDR3 runs 14 residues. CDR3: CASQPGRNTGELFF.

The rearrangement uses TRBV20-1 and TRBJ2-1; TCRdb reports TRBD1, a call that lacks DNA to check it against. In germline, CDR1 is DFQATT, CDR2 SNEGSKA (reference sequence). This CDR3 has 12 amino acids. CDR3 sequence: CSAPWGRVEQFF.

V gene TRBV12-3 or TRBV12-4 combines with J gene TRBJ1-6; TCRdb proposes TRBD1, but this gene call is untestable without DNA. This CDR3 is 14 amino acids long. The CDR3 reads CASSPGQYNSPLHF.

V gene TRBV7-2 combines with J gene TRBJ2-1; TCRdb calls TRBD1, which cannot be checked without DNA. This CDR3 is 15 amino acids long. Germline V CDR1 and CDR2: SGHTA, FQGNSA. This CDR3 reads CAGTGDPPSYNEQFF. The entire variable domain, with the rest obtained from reference TRBV7-2 and TRBJ2-1, is as follows: GAGVSQSPSNKVTEKGKDVELRCDPISGHTALYWYRQSLGQGLEFLIYFQGNSAPDKSGLPSDRFSAERTGGSVSTLTIQRTQQEDSAVYLCAGTGDPPSYNEQFFGPGTRLTVL.

The J gene is TRBJ2-6, the V gene TRBV5-1. The CDR3 covers 18 residues. Looked up from germline, CDR1 is SGHRS and CDR2 is YFSETQ. The CDR3 reads CASSWATATLSGANVLTF.

V and J are TRBV2 and TRBJ2-7; the D gene TCRdb calls, TRBD2, cannot be checked with no DNA. The CDR3 length is 11 residues. The V gene's germline CDR1 is SNHLY and CDR2 FYNNEI. Here the CDR3 reads CASTLAVEQYF.

V usage is TRBV10-2 and J usage is TRBJ1-5; the TRBD1 assignment by TCRdb is unverifiable without DNA. The CDR3 loop spans 16 amino acids. The germline CDR1 and CDR2 sequences are WSHSY and SAAADI. This CDR3 is CASSESRDILFRPQHF.

The CDR3: CASSIGQEETQYF. The V and J genes are TRBV12-3 or TRBV12-4 and TRBJ2-5; the D call from TCRdb, TRBD1, cannot be confirmed without DNA. The CDR3 is 13 residues long.

The rearrangement joins TRBV7-3 to TRBJ2-3; the TCRdb call, TRBD2, lacks DNA for checking. The CDR3 is made up of 16 amino acids. Germline lookup yields CDR1 SGHTA and CDR2 FQGTGA. CDR3 protein: CASSTIAGGKTDTQYF.

The chain uses TRBV5-1 and TRBJ1-2; TCRdb picks TRBD1, but there is no DNA to check that call. This CDR3 has 15 amino acids. Looked up from germline, CDR1 is SGHRS and CDR2 is YFSETQ. The CDR3 sequence is CASSLGDRSDYGYTF.

The chain links TRBV20-1 to TRBJ2-1; the D call of TRBD2 rests on TCRdb alone, since no DNA is present to check it. This CDR3 is 14 amino acids long. In germline, CDR1 is DFQATT, CDR2 SNEGSKA (reference sequence). CDR3 protein: CSARGGRGLNEQFF.

The chain carries TRBV11-2 and TRBJ2-3; no DNA is available, so the TRBD1 call from TCRdb remains unchecked. CDR1 is SGHAT and CDR2 is FQNNGV in the germline V gene. CDR3 length equals 14 residues. The CDR3 protein is CASSPGQLRDTQYF.

The V gene is TRBV3-1, the J gene TRBJ2-2. CDR3 size: 15 residues. Germline CDR1 and CDR2: LGHDT and YNNKEL (reference sequence). CDR3 region: CASSQPVRRTGELFF.

The V gene is TRBV5-4, the J gene TRBJ2-2; TCRdb calls TRBD1, which cannot be checked without DNA. CDR1 is SGHNT and CDR2 is YYREEE in the germline V gene (reference sequence). CDR3 length equals 15 residues. CDR3 residues: CASRLYRESTGELFF.

The chain links TRBV12-3 or TRBV12-4 to TRBJ2-1; TCRdb selects TRBD2, and the lack of DNA leaves this call unchecked. The CDR3 length is 14 residues. This chain's CDR3 is CASRDFSSYNEQFF.

This rearrangement joins TRBV29-1 to TRBJ1-3; TCRdb lists TRBD1, though no DNA is available to test this call. The V gene's germline CDR1 is SQVTM and CDR2 ANQGSEA. The CDR3 is 16 residues long. The CDR3 loop is CSAGPVQGDSGNTIYF.

The chain recombines TRBV28 with TRBJ2-3; TCRdb reports TRBD2, a call that lacks DNA to check it against. CDR3 length: 14 amino acids. The germline V gene has CDR1 MDHEN and CDR2 SYDVKM. CDR3 in amino acids: CASSLAGGEGTQYF.

V and J are TRBV24-1 and TRBJ2-3. The germline V gene encodes CDR1 KGHDR and CDR2 SFDVKD. The CDR3 length is 11 residues. CDR3 in amino acids: CATSVADTQYF.

V usage is TRBV4-3 and J usage is TRBJ2-5; without DNA, the TCRdb call of TRBD2 cannot be checked. Germline V CDR1 and CDR2: LGHNA, YSLEER. The CDR3 loop spans 19 amino acids. CDR3 in amino acids: CASSQVAQGTSGSWETQYF.

J is TRBJ2-1 and V is TRBV7-2; TCRdb selects TRBD2, and the lack of DNA leaves this call unchecked. CDR3 length equals 14 residues. Germline CDR1 and CDR2: SGHTA and FQGNSA. The CDR3 sequence is CASSLAGGSYEQFF.